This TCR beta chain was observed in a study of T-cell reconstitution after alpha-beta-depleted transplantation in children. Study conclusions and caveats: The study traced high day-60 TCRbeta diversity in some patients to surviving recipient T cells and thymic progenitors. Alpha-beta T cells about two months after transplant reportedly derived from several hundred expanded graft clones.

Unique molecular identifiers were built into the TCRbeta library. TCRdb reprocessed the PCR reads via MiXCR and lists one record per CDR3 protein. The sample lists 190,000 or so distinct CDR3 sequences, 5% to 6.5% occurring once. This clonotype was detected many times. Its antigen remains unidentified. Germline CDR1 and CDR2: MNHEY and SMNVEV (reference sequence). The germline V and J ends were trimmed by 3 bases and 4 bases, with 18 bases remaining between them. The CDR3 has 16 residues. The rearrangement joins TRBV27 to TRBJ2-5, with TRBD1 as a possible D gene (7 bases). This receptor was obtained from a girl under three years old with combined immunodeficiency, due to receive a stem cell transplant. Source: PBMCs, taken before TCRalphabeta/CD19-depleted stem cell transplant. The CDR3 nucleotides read TGTGCCAGCAGTTTTACCCCAGGGGGGATGCGAGAGACCCAGTACTTC. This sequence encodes CASSFTPGGMRETQYF.